These 18 T cell receptor beta chains share one sample of origin, sequenced in a study of T cells expressing NK-cell markers. TCRdb re-called the 5' RACE reads; one entry per CDR3 protein, DNA not given. The sample table includes about 460,000 distinct CDR3 sequences. Sample: blood T cells: a sorted CD56 or NKG2C T cell subset, CD4+ or CD8+ T cells, or bulk PBMC T cells (not recorded which). Receptors originate from a woman between 50 and 59 years old in good health.

V gene TRBV24-1 combines with J gene TRBJ2-3; the TCRdb call, TRBD1, lacks DNA for checking. This CDR3 is 16 amino acids long. The germline CDR1 and CDR2 sequences are KGHDR and SFDVKD. This chain's CDR3 is CATSDLRDPTRDTQYF.

The genes are TRBV3-1 and TRBJ1-1; TCRdb indicates TRBD1, and absent DNA this call remains unverified. This CDR3 contains 16 residues. CDR1 and CDR2 from the germline V gene are LGHDT and YNNKEL (reference sequence). The CDR3 reads CASSQFLDRVNTEAFF.

The V call is TRBV9, the J call TRBJ2-1; checking the TCRdb D call of TRBD1 is not possible without DNA. This CDR3 is 18 amino acids long. CDR1 is SGDLS, CDR2 YYNGEE, per germline. The CDR3 sequence is CASSVAHGGSSLYNEQFF.

This sequence joins TRBV7-9 and TRBJ1-1. Germline assignment: CDR1 SEHNR and CDR2 FQNEAQ (reference sequence). This CDR3 contains 13 residues. The CDR3 region is CASSLYPLSEAFF.

The chain joins TRBV27 to TRBJ2-2; TCRdb indicates TRBD1, and absent DNA this call remains unverified. Germline values: CDR1 MNHEY, CDR2 SMNVEV (reference sequence). The CDR3 spans 17 residues. The CDR3 loop reads CASSFLRTGMNTGELFF.

The chain joins TRBV12-5 to TRBJ2-1; TCRdb proposes TRBD2, but this gene call is untestable without DNA. This CDR3 is 16 amino acids long. CDR1 and CDR2 (germline): LGHNT, FRNRAP. CDR3 amino acids: CASGPAGGIVLNEQFF.

The chain combines TRBV20-1 with TRBJ2-7; the TCRdb call, TRBD1, lacks DNA for checking. Per the germline V gene, CDR1 is DFQATT and CDR2 is SNEGSKA (reference sequence). CDR3 size: 13 residues. The CDR3 region is CSASSVPGGEQYF.

The V call is TRBV5-1, the J call TRBJ2-1; the TRBD2 assignment by TCRdb is unverifiable without DNA. The V gene's germline CDR1 is SGHRS and CDR2 YFSETQ. This CDR3 is 18 amino acids long. The CDR3 loop reads CASSAYSGRGGGRNEQFF.

The chain carries TRBV9 and TRBJ1-1; as DNA is missing, the TRBD1 call by TCRdb cannot be tested. Germline V lookup: CDR1 SGDLS, CDR2 YYNGEE. The CDR3 covers 14 residues. The CDR3: CASSPGDQRGEAFF.

V usage is TRBV2 and J usage is TRBJ1-2; TCRdb picks TRBD1, but there is no DNA to check that call. From germline, CDR1 is SNHLY and CDR2 FYNNEI. The CDR3 is 14 residues long. CDR3 residues: CASSGTFSGDGYTF.

The CDR3: CSAKRGAYNEQFF. This chain links TRBV29-1 with TRBJ2-1; TCRdb selects TRBD1, and the lack of DNA leaves this call unchecked. CDR1 and CDR2 (germline): SQVTM, ANQGSEA. This CDR3 contains 13 residues.

The chain links TRBV12-3 or TRBV12-4 to TRBJ1-4; TCRdb's assignment of TRBD1 cannot be checked, as there is no DNA. The CDR3 contains 14 residues. The CDR3 spells CASTTTRGNEKLFF.

The chain uses TRBV7-2 and TRBJ1-1; TCRdb's D call of TRBD1 is untestable without DNA. This CDR3 is built from 12 residues. The germline gives CDR1 SGHTA, CDR2 FQGNSA. CDR3 region: CASSLGAPRTFF.

V gene TRBV11-2 combines with J gene TRBJ1-2. Germline CDR1 and CDR2: SGHAT and FQNNGV. The CDR3 covers 12 residues. CDR3 sequence: CASSLDLGSGTF.

The chain couples TRBV5-1 to TRBJ2-2; no DNA is available, so the TRBD2 call from TCRdb remains unchecked. CDR3 length: 16 amino acids. CDR1 and CDR2 (germline): SGHRS, YFSETQ. CDR3 amino acids: CASSLTSGGLSGELFF.

This chain uses TRBV29-1 with TRBJ2-3; the TRBD2 assignment by TCRdb is unverifiable without DNA. Germline lookup yields CDR1 SQVTM and CDR2 ANQGSEA. CDR3 size: 13 residues. The CDR3 sequence: CSVSGAGGDTQYF.

The rearrangement joins TRBV5-1 to TRBJ1-1; TCRdb reports TRBD1, a call that lacks DNA to check it against. Germline assignment: CDR1 SGHRS and CDR2 YFSETQ. The CDR3 is 14 residues long. The CDR3 is CASSSSGTVSEAFF.

This sequence joins TRBV6-6 and TRBJ2-5; TCRdb names TRBD1, which stays unverified in the absence of DNA. From germline, CDR1 is MNHNY and CDR2 SVGAGI (reference sequence). The CDR3 sequence is 16 residues long. The CDR3 spells CASSYSPDSLQETQYF.